This T cell receptor (beta chain) appears in the sequencing data of a study of CD8+CD57+ T cells in acquired aplastic anemia. The wider study: Average DNA yield from sorted CD4+ and CD8+ cells was approximately 3.2 ug.

Germline V gene lookup returns CDR1 SGHTA and CDR2 FQGTGA. Trimming took off 5 bases at V and 2 bases at J, with 16 bases between the two ends. The CDR3 totals 15 residues. Genomic DNA was employed as the template in profiling TCR beta VDJ and CDR3. TCRdb passed the reads through MiXCR, listing each CDR3 protein once. The top ten hold approximately 8.2% of the sample, which has about 270,000 distinct CDR3 sequences, about 56% seen once. Concerning this clonotype itself: Antigen: not known.

General observations from the study: Patients and controls shared twenty-nine CD8+ CDR3 sequences. Researchers reported that CD8+ Simpson's diversity was not significantly different in patients versus controls.

Sequencing input: sorted CD4+, CD8+, or CD8+CD57+ T cells (not recorded which) from PBMCs. The origin of this receptor is a human donor with severe aplastic anemia or a healthy control (not recorded which). The genes are TRBV7-3 and TRBJ2-7; D remains unclear. The CDR3 protein is CASSQAPRPTYEQYF. DNA of the CDR3: TGTGCCAGCAGCCAAGCGCCACGACCCACCTACGAGCAGTACTTC.